This TCR beta chain came from a study of blood T cell repertoires in COVID-19. Whole-study context: The origin of the acute and convalescent COVID-19 samples was the United States, Italy and Spain. Nucleic acid was either cDNA or gDNA, and it came from T cells, B-cell-depleted T cells, or PBMCs.

The authors' processing: Amplification of reference gene primers was used by the study to estimate nucleated cell counts. The assay was immunoSEQ multiplex PCR, and TCRdb's table has in-frame clones only and misses some. The DNA was the basis for D and trimming; V, J and clone size are from that table. Of about 250,000 clones in the sample, about 85% were seen once. In germline, CDR1 is SGHTA, CDR2 FQGNSA. The CDR3 runs 19 residues. The V segment lost 5 bases and the J segment 0 bases; nucleotides outside the gene matches: 14. V is TRBV7-2 and J is TRBJ2-1; TRBD1 agrees at 9 bases. This TCR was sampled from a man younger than 35 with active or convalescent COVID-19. The source material was peripheral blood. CDR3 sequence: CASSPRDRVLQSSYNEQFF. The CDR3 DNA sequence: TGTGCCAGCAGCCCCCGGGACAGGGTCTTACAAAGCTCCTACAATGAGCAGTTCTTC. Based on the CDR3 plus reference TRBV7-2 and TRBJ2-1, the full variable domain is GAGVSQSPSNKVTEKGKDVELRCDPISGHTALYWYRQSLGQGLEFLIYFQGNSAPDKSGLPSDRFSAERTGGSVSTLTIQRTQQEDSAVYLCASSPRDRVLQSSYNEQFFGPGTRLTVL.